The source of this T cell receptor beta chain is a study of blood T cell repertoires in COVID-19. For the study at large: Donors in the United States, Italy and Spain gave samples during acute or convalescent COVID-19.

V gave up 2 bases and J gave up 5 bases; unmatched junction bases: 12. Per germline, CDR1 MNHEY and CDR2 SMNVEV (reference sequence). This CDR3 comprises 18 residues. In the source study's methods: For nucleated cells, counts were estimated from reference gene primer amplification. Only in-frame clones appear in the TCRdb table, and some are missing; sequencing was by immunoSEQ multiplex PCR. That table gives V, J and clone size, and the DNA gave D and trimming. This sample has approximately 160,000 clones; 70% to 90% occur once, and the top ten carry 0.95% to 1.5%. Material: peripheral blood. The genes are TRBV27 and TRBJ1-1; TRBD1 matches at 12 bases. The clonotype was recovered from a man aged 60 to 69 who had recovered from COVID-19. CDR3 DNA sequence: TGTGCCAGCAGTTTAATGGGTGTGGGACAGGGGGCCGTGACTGAAGCTTTCTTT. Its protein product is CASSLMGVGQGAVTEAFF.